Listed below are T cell receptor beta chains from one sample, sequenced in a study of cytomegalovirus exposure and HLA in healthy donors. Using immunoSEQ multiplex PCR, the repertoire was profiled, and TCRdb retains in-frame clones only, with some absent. This sample has about 120,000 clones, with around 81% found just once. Sequencing was carried out using PBMCs. These receptors were obtained from a woman between 40 and 50 years old in good health and CMV-seronegative. Both conserved end residues are part of each CDR3. A D gene is named only where the DNA matches it firmly. Size values are once, few and many counts, or a class for expanded clones, and some rows have none.

NA	NA	TRBV14	TRBJ1-1	TGTGCCAGCAGCCAAGTTTCCACCCAGGGCGAAGCTTTCTTT	CASSQVSTQGEAFF
NA	few	TRBV25-1	TRBJ1-1	TGTGCCAGCCAGGACTGGGGGCTTGGGTCGAACACTGAAGCTTTCTTT	CASQDWGLGSNTEAFF
NA	NA	TRBV7-2	TRBJ1-2	TGTGCCAGCAGCTTAGTGATCGCCAGGGGACAAAACTATGGCTACACCTTC	CASSLVIARGQNYGYTF
NA	NA	TRBV7-2	TRBJ2-7	TGTGCCAGCAGCTTAGACAGGGTGGGGTACGAGCAGTACTTC	CASSLDRVGYEQYF
TRBD2	NA	TRBV9	TRBJ2-1	TGTGCCAGCAGCTTGGGGGGACTAGCGGGGAGCTCCTACAATGAGCAGTTCTTC	CASSLGGLAGSSYNEQFF
NA	NA	TRBV27	TRBJ2-7	TGTGCCAGCAGTCCGACTAGGATCTCCTACGAGCAGTACTTC	CASSPTRISYEQYF
TRBD2	NA	TRBV30	TRBJ2-3	TGTGCCTGGAATCGGGGGGCAGATACGCAGTATTTT	CAWNRGADTQYF
TRBD2	NA	TRBV19	TRBJ2-7	TGTGCCAGTAGCCCCAGACTAGCGGGAGGACCTCGGGACGAGCAGTACTTC	CASSPRLAGGPRDEQYF
NA	NA	TRBV19	TRBJ1-1	TGTGCCAGTAGTAGCTCTTATATGAGCGTAGCTTTCTTT	CASSSSYMSVAFF
TRBD1	NA	TRBV4-3	TRBJ1-2	TGCGCCAGCAGCCAGGGGACAGCCGACTATGGCTACACCTTC	CASSQGTADYGYTF
NA	NA	TRBV27	TRBJ1-1	TGTGCCAGCAGTCGAGACAGCACTGAAGCTTTCTTT	CASSRDSTEAFF
NA	once	TRBV7-9	TRBJ1-2	TGTGCCAGCAGCTTAGACACGAACTATGGCTACACCTTC	CASSLDTNYGYTF
TRBD2	NA	TRBV5-4	TRBJ2-7	TGTGCCAGCAGCTTGAAATGGCGGGAGGGCGGCGAGCAGTACTTC	CASSLKWREGGEQYF
TRBD2	few	TRBV4-1	TRBJ2-7	TGCGCCAGCAGCCAAGATGGACTAGGGAGTATCTACGAGCAGTACTTC	CASSQDGLGSIYEQYF
NA	NA	TRBV28	TRBJ2-1	TGTGCCAGCAGTTCTACACTAACGGCCGACAATGAGCAGTTCTTC	CASSSTLTADNEQFF
NA	NA	TRBV19	TRBJ1-2	TGTGCCAGTAGCGCAGGGCATTATGGCTACACCTTC	CASSAGHYGYTF
NA	NA	TRBV29-1	TRBJ2-3	TGCAGCGTTGAAAAGGGGAGGACAGATACGCAGTATTTT	CSVEKGRTDTQYF
TRBD1	NA	TRBV7-8	TRBJ1-4	TGTGCCAGCAGCTCGGACAGGGGTTTTGAAAAACTGTTTTTT	CASSSDRGFEKLFF
NA	NA	TRBV6-1	TRBJ1-1	TGTGCCAGCAGTGAAGGAGGTGGCTTGTGGAACACTGAAGCTTTCTTT	CASSEGGGLWNTEAFF
TRBD1	NA	TRBV2	TRBJ1-2	TGTGCCAGCAGGGCTACGGACAGGGCCTCGGATGGCTACACCTTC	CASRATDRASDGYTF
NA	NA	TRBV18	TRBJ1-6	TGTGCCAGCTCACCTGGGCAGTATAATTCACCCCTCCACTTT	CASSPGQYNSPLHF
TRBD2	NA	TRBV15	TRBJ2-3	TGTGCCACCAGCCAAGCGGGGGATAGCACAGATACGCAGTATTTT	CATSQAGDSTDTQYF
NA	NA	TRBV5-1	TRBJ1-2	TGCGCCAGCAGTCGGGAAAACTCGTATGGCTACACCTTC	CASSRENSYGYTF
TRBD1	NA	TRBV2	TRBJ1-2	TGTGCCAGCAGTGAGGAGCGACAGGGGATTTATGGCTACACCTTC	CASSEERQGIYGYTF
TRBD1	NA	TRBV6-5	TRBJ2-7	TGTGCCAGCAGTCTCACCGGGACAGGATACTACGAGCAGTACTTC	CASSLTGTGYYEQYF
TRBD1	NA	TRBV7-9	TRBJ1-2	TGTGCCAGCAGCACCTCCGGGACAGGGGGCTATTATGGCTACACCTTC	CASSTSGTGGYYGYTF
NA	NA	TRBV7-2	TRBJ2-7	TGTGCCAGCAGCCGAAGGGGCAGGGACAACTCCTACGAGCAGTACTTC	CASSRRGRDNSYEQYF
NA	NA	TRBV12-5	TRBJ2-7	TGTGCTAGTGGTTTCTCCCCGACGGCAGGGACCTACGAGCAGTACTTC	CASGFSPTAGTYEQYF
NA	once	TRBV27	TRBJ2-1	TGTGCCAGCAGGCCTATAAAGGGCGGGATCGGGGACAATGAGCAGTTCTTC	CASRPIKGGIGDNEQFF
NA	NA	TRBV19	TRBJ1-5	TGTGCCAGTCATCGAGGGGGGGCCCCCAATCAGCCCCAGCATTTT	CASHRGGAPNQPQHF
NA	NA	TRBV5-5	TRBJ2-1	TGTGCCAGCAGCTTAACTACAAATGAGCAGTTCTTC	CASSLTTNEQFF
NA	NA	TRBV2	TRBJ1-5	TGTGCCAGCGCCAGCAGGGGTGAAGGAACGCCCCAGCATTTT	CASASRGEGTPQHF
NA	few	TRBV10-3	TRBJ2-3	TGTGCCATCAGTAGGGGGGGGACCCCCGATACGCAGTATTTT	CAISRGGTPDTQYF
NA	NA	TRBV9	TRBJ2-1	TGTGCCAGCAGCGTAGGGGTAGCAAGGAGCTCCTACAATGAGCAGTTCTTC	CASSVGVARSSYNEQFF
TRBD1	NA	TRBV29-1	TRBJ1-1	TGCAGCGCTGTGACAGGGGGGCACACTGAAGCTTTCTTT	CSAVTGGHTEAFF
NA	NA	TRBV5-1	TRBJ2-1	TGCGCCAGCAGCTTGGGAGGGAGCGCCTACAATGAGCAGTTCTTC	CASSLGGSAYNEQFF
NA	NA	TRBV5-1	TRBJ2-1	TGCGCCAGCAGCTTGGGGTTTCTAAGCGTGGATGAGCAGTTCTTC	CASSLGFLSVDEQFF
TRBD1	few	TRBV6-1	TRBJ1-4	TGTGCCAGCAGGGGGAGACAGGGGAACAATGAAAAACTGTTTTTT	CASRGRQGNNEKLFF
TRBD1	NA	TRBV27	TRBJ1-1	TGTGGGCCTGGGACAGGGACGGTTGAAGCTTTCTTT	CGPGTGTVEAFF
NA	NA	TRBV25-1	TRBJ1-3	TGTGCCAGCAGTGCCCGGGAGGCCCTCTCTGGAAACACCATATATTTT	CASSAREALSGNTIYF
TRBD2	few	TRBV5-1	TRBJ2-1	TGCGCCAGCAGCTTGACGGGCGGGGGGAACAATGAGCAGTTCTTC	CASSLTGGGNNEQFF
TRBD2	NA	TRBV7-3	TRBJ2-1	TGTGCCAGCAGCCCCGGGACTAGCGGGGGAGATGAGCAGTTCTTC	CASSPGTSGGDEQFF
TRBD2	NA	TRBV7-9	TRBJ2-2	TGTGCCAGCAGCTTAGTCCTAGCGGGGCGAACCGGGGAGCTGTTTTTT	CASSLVLAGRTGELFF
NA	NA	TRBV4-2	TRBJ2-7	TGTGCCAGCAGCCAAGGTATAGGGGGGGCCTACGAGCAGTACTTC	CASSQGIGGAYEQYF
TRBD2	NA	TRBV5-6	TRBJ2-3	TGTGCCAGCAGTCCAGGACTAGCGGGGGGTGGAGATACGCAGTATTTT	CASSPGLAGGGDTQYF
NA	few	TRBV6-5	TRBJ1-2	TGTGCCAGCAGTTACGGGGGCCCCAGAGGCTACACCTTC	CASSYGGPRGYTF
NA	NA	TRBV5-1	TRBJ1-1	TGCGCCAGCAGCCTACAGGGTGGGAACACTGAAGCTTTCTTT	CASSLQGGNTEAFF
NA	NA	TRBV7-2	TRBJ2-3	TGTGCCAGCAGCTTAGCGGCACCGTCAGATACGCAGTATTTT	CASSLAAPSDTQYF
NA	NA	TRBV7-9	TRBJ2-5	TGTGCCAGCAGCTTAGCGAGGGCGAGTGCGGTACAAGAGACCCAGTACTTC	CASSLARASAVQETQYF
NA	NA	TRBV4-2	TRBJ2-7	TGTGCCAGCAGCGACGGGGGAAGCTCCTACGAGCAGTACTTC	CASSDGGSSYEQYF